This entry lists 20 T cell receptor beta chains sequenced from one sample in a study of blood T cell repertoires in COVID-19. The protocol was immunoSEQ multiplex PCR, while the TCRdb copy is restricted to in-frame clones and leaves out a portion. The sample includes roughly 180,000 clones, around 79% seen only once; the top ten take approximately 10%. The specimen sequenced was PBMCs or T cells enriched from blood (not recorded which). The receptors were sampled from a man in his fifties or sixties who had recovered from COVID-19.

The chain joins TRBV27 to TRBJ2-7; tentatively, D is TRBD1 (5 bases). V was trimmed by 3 bases and J by 3 bases, leaving 12 bases between them. The CDR3 contains 14 residues. CDR1 is MNHEY and CDR2 is SMNVEV in the germline V gene (reference sequence). CDR3 bases: TGTGCCAGCAGTTTGTCAGGGCTTGGCTACGAGCAGTACTTC. Its protein product is CASSLSGLGYEQYF.

The chain combines TRBV12-5 with TRBJ1-1; D is unclear. Germline assignment: CDR1 LGHNT and CDR2 FRNRAP. This CDR3 comprises 14 residues. V was pared by 1 base and J by 0 bases, with 6 bases between. CDR3 nucleotides: TGTGCTAGTGGTTTGGGCACGGTGAACACTGAAGCTTTCTTT. Protein: CASGLGTVNTEAFF. Looking up the rest from reference TRBV12-5 and TRBJ1-1 gives the full variable domain: DARVTQTPRHKVTEMGQEVTMRCQPILGHNTVFWYRQTMMQGLELLAYFRNRAPLDDSGMPKDRFSAEMPDATLATLKIQPSEPRDSAVYFCASGLGTVNTEAFFGQGTRLTVV.

The genes are TRBV29-1 and TRBJ2-7, with TRBD1 matching 11 bases. Per germline, CDR1 SQVTM and CDR2 ANQGSEA. The CDR3 contains 14 residues. The V segment lost 1 base and the J segment 5 bases; nucleotides outside the gene matches: 4. The DNA of the CDR3 is TGCAGCGTTGAAGGGACAGGGGGCTTTAACGAGCAGTACTTC. Its translation: CSVEGTGGFNEQYF.

This clone showed up just a few times. In DNA, the CDR3 is TGTGCCAGCGGACCCTTTTTACGAGGGAGGGAGACCCAGTACTTC. Its translation is CASGPFLRGRETQYF. The chain carries TRBV28 and TRBJ2-5, with a possible D match to TRBD2 (6 bases). The CDR3 sequence is 15 residues long. V lost 8 bases to trimming and J lost 5 bases, with 21 bases between them. Germline CDR1 reads MDHEN; CDR2 reads SYDVKM.

The chain uses TRBV5-1 and TRBJ1-4, with D possibly matching TRBD1 (5 bases). Trimming stripped 0 bases from V and 0 bases from J, with 12 bases between. Germline CDR1 SGHRS, CDR2 YFSETQ. CDR3 length equals 17 residues. CDR3 sequence: CASSLDRFDATNEKLFF. The DNA of the CDR3 is TGCGCCAGCAGCTTGGACAGGTTCGATGCAACTAATGAAAAACTGTTTTTT.

V usage is TRBV30 and J usage is TRBJ2-5; D gene ambiguous. From germline, CDR1 is GTSNPN and CDR2 SVGIG (reference sequence). V gave up 2 bases and J gave up 3 bases, with 4 bases separating them. The CDR3 runs 11 residues. DNA of the CDR3: TGTGCCTGGAGTCCCGAAGAGACCCAGTACTTC. Translating gives CAWSPEETQYF. Using reference TRBV30 and TRBJ2-5 for the parts outside the CDR3, the full variable domain is SQTIHQWPATLVQPVGSPLSLECTVEGTSNPNLYWYRQAAGRGLQLLFYSVGIGQISSEVPQNLSASRPQDRQFILSSKKLLLSDSGFYLCAWSPEETQYFGPGTRLLVL.

The chain uses TRBV4-2 and TRBJ1-5; tentative D call: TRBD1 (5 bases). The CDR3 extends over 17 amino acids. Germline V gives CDR1 LGHNA, CDR2 YNFKEQ. The V end lost 3 bases, the J end lost 3 bases, and 18 bases lay between the germline ends. CDR3 residues: CASSQGRGTQINQPQHF. Here the CDR3 DNA reads TGTGCCAGCAGCCAGGGGAGGGGAACCCAGATCAATCAGCCCCAGCATTTT.

This sequence joins TRBV3-1 (or the pseudogene TRBV3-2) and TRBJ1-3; D uncertain. Germline V CDR1 and CDR2: LGHDT, YNNKEL (reference sequence). V shed 6 bases and J shed 7 bases, with 13 bases lying between them. The CDR3 has 13 amino acids. CDR3 residues: CASRGQGGNTIYF. The CDR3 region has the DNA TGTGCCAGCAGGGGCCAAGGTGGGAACACCATATATTTT.

The V call is TRBV5-4, the J call TRBJ1-2; 9 bases fit TRBD1. The CDR3 contains 15 residues. V shed 3 bases, J shed 4 bases, and the junction held 7 bases outside the gene matches. CDR1 is SGHNT and CDR2 is YYREEE in the germline V gene (reference sequence). The CDR3 is CASSWGQGISYGYTF. CDR3 sequence (DNA): TGTGCCAGCAGCTGGGGACAGGGTATCAGCTATGGCTACACCTTC.

The chain couples TRBV28 to TRBJ2-3; 8 bases are shared with TRBD2. CDR3 size: 15 residues. Germline CDR1 and CDR2: MDHEN and SYDVKM. V shed 6 bases, J shed 4 bases, and the junction held 9 bases outside the gene matches. CDR3 DNA sequence: TGTGCCAGCAGATCAATAGCGGGGTTTGCAGATACGCAGTATTTT. Protein: CASRSIAGFADTQYF.

The chain combines TRBV7-2 with TRBJ1-5, with 10 bases that match TRBD1. V was pared by 5 bases and J by 0 bases, with 13 bases of the junction left unmatched. CDR3 size: 19 residues. Germline CDR1 and CDR2: SGHTA and FQGNSA. The CDR3 loop is CASSHRDRGPTYSNQPQHF. The CDR3 DNA follows: TGTGCCAGCAGCCACCGGGACAGGGGACCTACTTATAGCAATCAGCCCCAGCATTTT.

V usage is TRBV10-3 and J usage is TRBJ1-1; no firm D call. V was cut by 0 bases and J by 3 bases, with 8 bases left in between. The germline V gene encodes CDR1 ENHRY and CDR2 SYGVKD. CDR3 length equals 14 residues. CDR3 amino acids: CAISESGRYTEAFF. CDR3 in DNA: TGTGCCATCAGTGAGTCTGGCAGATACACTGAAGCTTTCTTT.

In DNA form, the CDR3 reads TGCGCCAGCAGCCCGGGACAGGGGGCTTGGGGCACAGATACGCAGTATTTT. Its translation is CASSPGQGAWGTDTQYF. The chain has TRBV5-1 and TRBJ2-3; 12 bases align to TRBD1. The CDR3 contains 17 residues. CDR1 is SGHRS, CDR2 YFSETQ, per germline. J was trimmed by 1 base and V by 4 bases; bases with no gene match: 7. The complete variable domain, with remaining parts taken from reference TRBV5-1 and TRBJ2-3, reads KAGVTQTPRYLIKTRGQQVTLSCSPISGHRSVSWYQQTPGQGLQFLFEYFSETQRNKGNFPGRFSGRQFSNSRSEMNVSTLELGDSALYLCASSPGQGAWGTDTQYFGPGTRLTVL.

This clone was observed a single time. This chain connects TRBV19 to TRBJ2-2; a possible D gene is TRBD1 (6 bases). Trimming removed 4 bases at V and 0 bases at J, with 9 bases between. CDR1 is LNHDA and CDR2 is SQIVND in the germline V gene (reference sequence). This CDR3 has 15 residues. CDR3 amino acids: CASSKTGANTGELFF. The CDR3 bases are TGTGCCAGTAGTAAGACAGGAGCGAACACCGGGGAGCTGTTTTTT.

Only one count was recorded for this clone. The chain joins TRBV29-1 to TRBJ2-1, with 10 bases identical to TRBD2. CDR3 size: 14 residues. With V trimmed by 7 bases and J by 8 bases, 11 bases remained unmatched. The germline CDR1 and CDR2 sequences are SQVTM and ANQGSEA. CDR3 nucleotides: TGCAGCGCGGAAACTAGCGGGGTTGGGGATGAGCAGTTCTTC. Amino acid sequence: CSAETSGVGDEQFF.

The chain has TRBV20-1 and TRBJ2-1; 9 bases line up with TRBD2. Unmatched junction bases numbered 22, after V lost 3 bases and J lost 7 bases. Germline CDR1 and CDR2: DFQATT and SNEGSKA (reference sequence). CDR3 size: 19 residues. The CDR3 is CSASPILGRLAGEGNEQFF. The CDR3 DNA follows: TGCAGTGCTAGTCCAATACTGGGGCGGTTAGCGGGAGAGGGTAATGAGCAGTTCTTC.

The chain employs TRBV5-4 and TRBJ1-2; no firm D call. This CDR3 is built from 14 residues. Looked up from germline, CDR1 is SGHNT and CDR2 is YYREEE (reference sequence). Trimming took 4 bases from V and 3 from J, leaving 13 bases between them. CDR3 nucleotides: TGTGCCAGCAGCGCCTCCTTGGCGGACTATGGCTACACCTTC. Its protein product is CASSASLADYGYTF.

The chain carries TRBV7-2 and TRBJ1-6, with D unresolved. The germline V gene has CDR1 SGHTA and CDR2 FQGNSA. V was trimmed by 5 bases and J by 0 bases, leaving 14 bases between them. This CDR3 contains 17 residues. CDR3 DNA: TGTGCCAGCAGCCCACCTCGGTCGAGCTCCTATAATTCACCCCTCCACTTT. Encoded protein: CASSPPRSSSYNSPLHF.

V is TRBV4-1 and J is TRBJ1-3; tentatively, D is TRBD1 (6 bases). The CDR3 covers 16 residues. Germline V CDR1 and CDR2: MGHRA, YSYEKL. Deletions cut 4 bases from V and 1 base from J, with 14 bases between. The CDR3 loop reads CASSPDSWPSGNTIYF. The CDR3 DNA reads TGCGCCAGCAGCCCGGACAGTTGGCCTTCTGGAAACACCATATATTTT.

This clone has just one count. This chain joins TRBV28 and TRBJ2-5, with TRBD1 as a possible D gene (5 bases). The CDR3 contains 14 residues. Germline values: CDR1 MDHEN, CDR2 SYDVKM. V shed 5 bases and J shed 4 bases, with 14 bases lying between them. CDR3 protein: CASSQGRTGETQYF. CDR3 DNA sequence: TGTGCCAGCAGTCAGGGCAGGACGGGAGAGACCCAGTACTTC.